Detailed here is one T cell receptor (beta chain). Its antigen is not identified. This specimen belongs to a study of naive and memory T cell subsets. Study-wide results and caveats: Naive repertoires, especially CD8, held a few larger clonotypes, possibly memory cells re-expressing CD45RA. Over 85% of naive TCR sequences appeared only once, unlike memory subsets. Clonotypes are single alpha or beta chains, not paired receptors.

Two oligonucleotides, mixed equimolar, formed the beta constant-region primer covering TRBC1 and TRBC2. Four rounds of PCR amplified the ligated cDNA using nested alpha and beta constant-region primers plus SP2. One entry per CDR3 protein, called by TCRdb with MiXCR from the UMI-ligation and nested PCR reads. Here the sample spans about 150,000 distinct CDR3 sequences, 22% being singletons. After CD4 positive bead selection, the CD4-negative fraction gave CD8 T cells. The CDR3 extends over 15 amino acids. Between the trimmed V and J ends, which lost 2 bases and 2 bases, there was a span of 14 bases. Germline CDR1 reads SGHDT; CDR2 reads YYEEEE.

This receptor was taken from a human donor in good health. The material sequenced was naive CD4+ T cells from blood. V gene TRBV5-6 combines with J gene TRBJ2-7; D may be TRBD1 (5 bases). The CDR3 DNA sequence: TGTGCCAGCAGCTTTGGAAGCAGGGCCGCCTACGAGCAGTACTTC. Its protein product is CASSFGSRAAYEQYF.